This T cell receptor (beta chain) was documented in a study of T cell responses to AZD1222 COVID-19 vaccine. Across the study: Samples with a second dose at about 4 or about 12 weeks were pooled together.

Generated by immunoSEQ multiplex PCR, the TCRdb table keeps only in-frame clones and is missing some. The data hold about 110,000 clones, with about nine tenths observed a single time. Overall study results and limits: Per reports, nearly half of all spike-specific TCRs target regions that are unmutated in variants. Donors, mostly white British, included more females; clonal diversity was possibly underestimated. Spike-specific TCR breadth and depth grew following two AZD1222 doses.

Comment on this clone: The target antigen is unknown.

The material was peripheral blood, obtained on day 0 of AZD1222 vaccination. The TCR was taken from an adult in good health.

CDR3 bases: TGTGCCAGCAGCTTACTAGCGACCACAGATACGCAGTATTTT. This translates into CASSLLATTDTQYF. The rearrangement joins TRBV7-9 to TRBJ2-3, with a possible D match to TRBD2 (6 bases). The germline CDR1 and CDR2 sequences are SEHNR and FQNEAQ (reference sequence). The CDR3 loop spans 14 amino acids. V shed 2 bases and J shed 2 bases, with 8 bases lying between them.